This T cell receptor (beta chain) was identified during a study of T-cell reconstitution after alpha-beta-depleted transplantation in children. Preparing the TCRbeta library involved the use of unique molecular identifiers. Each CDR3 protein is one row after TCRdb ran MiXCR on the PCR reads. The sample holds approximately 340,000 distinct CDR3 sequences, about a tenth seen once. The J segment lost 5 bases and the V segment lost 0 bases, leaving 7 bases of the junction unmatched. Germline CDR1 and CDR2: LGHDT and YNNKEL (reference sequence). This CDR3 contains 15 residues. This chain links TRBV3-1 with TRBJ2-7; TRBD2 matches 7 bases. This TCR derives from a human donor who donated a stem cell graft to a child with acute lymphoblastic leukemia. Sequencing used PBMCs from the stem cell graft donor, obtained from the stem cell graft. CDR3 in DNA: TGTGCCAGCAGCCAAGAGGGGAGGGGAAACCACGAGCAGTACTTC. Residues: CASSQEGRGNHEQYF.